This is a list of T cell receptor beta chains from one sample in a study of T cell responses to AZD1222 COVID-19 vaccine. Clones were sequenced by immunoSEQ multiplex PCR, and TCRdb holds only the in-frame ones, with some missing. The repertoire holds around 89,000 clones, with 86% as singletons. Here the sequenced sample was peripheral blood, taken on day 0 of AZD1222 vaccination. Receptors were obtained from an adult in good health. Each CDR3 is given with its conserved first and last residue. Fields, in order: D gene, V gene, J gene, clone size, CDR3 protein, CDR3 DNA. The D gene is left open where the match is weak. Only part of the rows carry a size: once, few, many, or a class if the clone is expanded.

-	TRBV5-1	TRBJ2-2	-	CASSSQGNTGELFF	TGCGCCAGCAGCTCACAGGGAAACACCGGGGAGCTGTTTTTT
-	TRBV11-2	TRBJ2-1	-	CASSPDRATLGEQFF	TGTGCCAGCAGCCCGGACAGAGCTACCCTTGGTGAGCAGTTCTTC
-	TRBV27	TRBJ1-2	-	CASSYQRGNYGYTF	TGTGCCAGCAGTTACCAAAGGGGTAACTATGGCTACACCTTC
TRBD1	TRBV24-1	TRBJ2-7	-	CATRGPGQGSEQYF	TGTGCCACCAGGGGGCCGGGACAGGGATCCGAGCAGTACTTC
-	TRBV11-2	TRBJ1-2	few	CASSISPGAGYTF	TGTGCCAGCAGCATCTCCCCAGGGGCTGGCTACACCTTC
TRBD1	TRBV28	TRBJ1-4	-	CASSSQGANEKLFF	TGTGCCAGCAGTTCTCAGGGGGCAAATGAAAAACTGTTTTTT
-	TRBV19	TRBJ1-5	few	CASSIAVGVNQPQHF	TGTGCCAGTAGTATAGCGGTCGGGGTTAATCAGCCCCAGCATTTT
-	TRBV27	TRBJ2-7	-	CASSLWGLDEQYF	TGTGCCAGCAGTTTATGGGGGCTGGACGAGCAGTACTTC
-	TRBV5-1	TRBJ1-3	-	CASSGGVGGNTIYF	TGCGCCAGCAGCGGCGGTGTTGGAGGAAACACCATATATTTT
-	TRBV7-9	TRBJ2-5	-	CASSSSGVGETQYF	TGTGCCAGCAGCTCGAGCGGCGTGGGGGAGACCCAGTACTTC
-	TRBV28	TRBJ2-7	few	CASRSQGTSYEQYF	TGTGCCAGCAGATCGCAGGGGACTTCCTACGAGCAGTACTTC
TRBD1	TRBV5-1	TRBJ1-1	once	CASSSWGQEEAFF	TGCGCCAGCAGCTCCTGGGGACAGGAAGAAGCTTTCTTT
-	TRBV10-3	TRBJ1-2	-	CAISQDSLYGYTF	TGTGCCATCAGCCAAGACAGTCTCTATGGCTACACCTTC
-	TRBV4-2	TRBJ1-5	-	CASSQGGREGNQPQHF	TGTGCCAGCAGCCAAGGGGGCAGGGAGGGCAATCAGCCCCAGCATTTT
-	TRBV3-1/TRBV3-2	TRBJ2-5	-	CASRTGVETQYF	TGTGCCAGCAGGACAGGTGTGGAGACCCAGTACTTC
-	TRBV28	TRBJ1-2	-	CASSFRGSYGYTF	TGTGCCAGCAGTTTCCGTGGGAGCTATGGCTACACCTTC
TRBD1	TRBV18	TRBJ2-7	once	CASSPGTGASPYEQYF	TGTGCCAGCTCGCCCGGGACAGGGGCCTCCCCCTACGAGCAGTACTTC
-	TRBV2	TRBJ1-1	-	CASDAQEKADTEAFF	TGTGCCAGCGACGCACAGGAAAAGGCGGACACTGAAGCTTTCTTT
TRBD2	TRBV4-1	TRBJ2-2	-	CASSLGRGGTGELFF	TGCGCCAGCAGCCTGGGGAGGGGAGGAACCGGGGAGCTGTTTTTT
-	TRBV7-9	TRBJ1-1	-	CASSREGQAEAFF	TGTGCCAGCAGCCGTGAAGGCCAAGCTGAAGCTTTCTTT
-	TRBV27	TRBJ1-2	many	CASSVKSNYGYTF	TGTGCCAGCAGTGTTAAGTCTAACTATGGCTACACCTTC
TRBD2	TRBV4-2	TRBJ2-2	-	CASSQLAGVSGELFF	TGTGCCAGCAGCCAACTAGCGGGAGTGAGCGGGGAGCTGTTTTTT
TRBD2	TRBV7-2	TRBJ2-2	-	CASSNPGLAGVNTGELFF	TGTGCCAGCAGCAATCCGGGACTAGCGGGGGTAAACACCGGGGAGCTGTTTTTT
-	TRBV6-5	TRBJ1-1	-	CASSKQGNTEAFF	TGTGCCAGCAGTAAGCAGGGGAACACTGAAGCTTTCTTT
-	TRBV5-8	TRBJ1-5	-	CASSWGGNQPQHF	TGTGCCAGCAGCTGGGGGGGAAATCAGCCCCAGCATTTT
-	TRBV7-9	TRBJ1-6	-	CASSYTSGPGDSPLHF	TGTGCCAGCAGCTACACCTCGGGCCCAGGGGATTCACCCCTCCACTTT
-	TRBV3-1/TRBV3-2	TRBJ1-5	-	CASSQAGTTIQPQHF	TGTGCCAGCAGCCAAGCCGGGACAACAATTCAGCCCCAGCATTTT
-	TRBV11-2	TRBJ2-5	-	CASSSSRQPSGETQYF	TGTGCCAGCAGCTCATCTCGACAGCCCAGTGGGGAGACCCAGTACTTC
-	TRBV7-9	TRBJ1-1	-	CASSLLDSLNTEAFF	TGTGCCAGCAGCTTATTGGACAGCCTGAACACTGAAGCTTTCTTT
-	TRBV28	TRBJ1-1	-	CASSVQGHDGTEAFF	TGTGCCAGCAGTGTACAGGGACATGATGGCACTGAAGCTTTCTTT
-	TRBV21-1	TRBJ1-5	-	CASSEGEKYSNQPQHF	TGTGCCAGCTCAGAAGGGGAGAAATATAGCAATCAGCCCCAGCATTTT
-	TRBV7-9	TRBJ2-6	-	CASSPPGAGANVLTF	TGTGCCAGCAGCCCCCCGGGTGCTGGGGCCAACGTCCTGACTTTC
-	TRBV12-5	TRBJ1-2	-	CASAPPNIPYYGYTF	TGTGCTAGTGCTCCACCCAATATCCCGTACTATGGCTACACCTTC
TRBD1	TRBV27	TRBJ2-1	-	CAGHPGQGRQQFF	TGTGCCGGCCACCCCGGACAGGGGCGGCAGCAGTTCTTC
-	TRBV20-1	TRBJ2-7	-	CSARLREQYF	TGCAGTGCCCGCCTCAGGGAGCAGTACTTC
-	TRBV28	TRBJ2-1	few	CATGGTGYNEQFF	TGTGCCACAGGAGGGACGGGGTACAATGAGCAGTTCTTC
-	TRBV11-2	TRBJ1-6	once	CASSSHLGTSPLHF	TGTGCCAGCAGCTCCCACCTGGGGACCTCACCCCTCCACTTT
TRBD2	TRBV15	TRBJ2-3	-	CATSRDKLAGLSSTDTQYF	TGTGCCACCAGCAGAGATAAGCTAGCGGGGCTATCTAGCACAGATACGCAGTATTTT
TRBD1	TRBV6-1	TRBJ2-7	once	CASSAYQGQGGHEQYF	TGTGCCAGCAGTGCCTACCAGGGACAGGGTGGCCACGAGCAGTACTTC
-	TRBV30	TRBJ1-2	-	CACFQVYYGYTF	TGTGCCTGCTTCCAGGTGTACTATGGCTACACCTTC
TRBD2	TRBV6-4	TRBJ2-1	-	CASRYGLAGGPYNEQFF	TGTGCCAGCAGATACGGACTAGCGGGGGGGCCATACAATGAGCAGTTCTTC
TRBD1	TRBV5-1	TRBJ1-6	-	CASSLGGGADISPLHF	TGCGCCAGCAGCTTGGGAGGGGGCGCGGATATTTCACCCCTCCACTTT
-	TRBV12-3/TRBV12-4	TRBJ2-3	-	CASSSTLADTQYF	TGTGCCAGCAGTTCCACTCTAGCAGATACGCAGTATTTT
-	TRBV12-2	TRBJ2-7	-	CASRLVKAYEQYF	TGTGCAAGTCGCTTAGTTAAGGCCTACGAGCAGTACTTC
-	TRBV3-1/TRBV3-2	TRBJ1-2	-	CASSQGRPANGYTF	TGTGCCAGCAGCCAAGGTAGACCTGCCAATGGCTACACCTTC
TRBD2	TRBV6-1	TRBJ2-2	-	CASSELGSGSSGELFF	TGTGCCAGCAGTGAATTGGGTAGCGGGAGTTCAGGGGAGCTGTTTTTT
-	TRBV18	TRBJ2-2	-	CASSPGGNTGELFF	TGTGCCAGCTCACCGGGCGGGAACACCGGGGAGCTGTTTTTT
-	TRBV4-1	TRBJ1-2	-	CASSQAQGGYTF	TGCGCCAGCAGCCAAGCACAGGGAGGCTACACCTTC
TRBD2	TRBV19	TRBJ2-2	-	CASRTSGTGPTGELFF	TGTGCCAGTAGGACTAGCGGGACAGGGCCAACCGGGGAGCTGTTTTTT
-	TRBV11-3	TRBJ2-1	-	CASSSQGYNEQFF	TGTGCCAGCAGCTCACAGGGATACAATGAGCAGTTCTTC